This TCR beta chain comes out of a study of CD8+ T cells in alopecia areata. The study's findings and limits: Sequencing of scalp tissue also captures the resident alphabeta T cells of normal skin.

Extracted RNA was reverse transcribed into cDNA, the sequencing template. Measured with immunoSEQ multiplex PCR; TCRdb has only the in-frame clones, and not every one. In the table there are about 110,000 clones, over 55% of which are singletons. The table lists this clone with a few counts. Its antigen is not identified. The sequence was obtained from a human donor with alopecia areata. The sequenced sample was NKG2D-low CD8+ T cells sorted from blood.

The DNA of the CDR3 is TGTGCCAGCAGTTTCACGCAGATCCCGCAGTATTTT. Translating gives CASSFTQIPQYF. The chain couples TRBV28 to TRBJ2-3; D uncertain. The CDR3 has 12 amino acids. V shed 3 bases and J shed 10 bases, with 11 bases lying between them. Germline-derived CDR1 and CDR2 are MDHEN and SYDVKM.